The 17 T cell receptor beta chains below all came from one sample that was sequenced in a study of metastatic and nonmetastatic thyroid tumors. Treatment of any kind had been given to no patient before thyroid surgery. MiXCR was used by TCRdb to re-call the PCR reads. The sample yields about 92,000 clones, just under 15% seen once. Sequenced: blood. Source of these receptors: a female donor with papillary thyroid cancer or a benign thyroid nodule (not recorded which). Some clones in this sample may be carry-over from other donors' samples.

For this clone: This may come from a read error, since a much larger clone is one base off. Other DNA sequences from this sample encode an identical CDR3 as well. The V and J genes are TRBV5-4 and TRBJ2-7, with 9 bases identical to TRBD1. Germline CDR1 reads SGHNT; CDR2 reads YYREEE (reference sequence). The CDR3 contains 16 residues. V shed 2 bases, J shed 4 bases, and the junction held 10 bases outside the gene matches. CDR3 in amino acids: CASSFIDRGVDYEQYF. Written as DNA, the CDR3 is TGTGCCAGCAGCTTCATCGACAGGGGGGTGGATTACGAGCAGTACTTC.

Concerning this clone: A much bigger clone sits one base away, suggesting this may be a read error. The chain has TRBV11-2 and TRBJ2-3; tentative D call: TRBD2 (5 bases). Germline V gene data show CDR1 as SGHAT and CDR2 as FQNNGV. CDR3 length equals 14 residues. V was trimmed by 5 bases and J by 4 bases, leaving 13 bases between them. CDR3 in DNA: TGTGCCAGCAGCCAAGAGAGGAGGTCAGATACGCAGTATTTT. Protein sequence: CASSQERRSDTQYF.

Concerning this clone itself: A much larger clone sits a single nucleotide away, making a read error possible. The same CDR3 also results from other DNA sequences found in this sample. V usage is TRBV28 and J usage is TRBJ1-1; D gene ambiguous. Looked up from germline, CDR1 is MDHEN and CDR2 is SYDVKM. CDR3 length: 12 amino acids. Trimming stripped 3 bases from V and 4 bases from J, with 6 bases between. The CDR3 loop is CASSLISTEAFF. The CDR3 DNA sequence: TGTGCCAGCAGTTTGATTAGCACTGAAGCTTTCTTT.

About this clone itself: This clone may be a read error of a much larger clone one base away. The J gene is TRBJ1-6, the V gene TRBV14; D perhaps matches TRBD1 (5 bases). Trimming stripped 0 bases from V and 7 bases from J, with 13 bases between. The germline V gene has CDR1 SGHDN and CDR2 FVKESK. This CDR3 is 16 amino acids long. CDR3 sequence: CASSQESGTTNSPLHF. In nucleotides, the CDR3 is TGTGCCAGCAGCCAAGAATCCGGGACGACAAATTCACCCCTCCACTTT.

This clone was found many times. This sequence joins TRBV20-1 and TRBJ2-5, with TRBD1 matching 7 bases. The CDR3 sequence is 12 residues long. V shed 4 bases and J 5 bases; nucleotides not matched to a gene: 4. Germline V CDR1 and CDR2: DFQATT, SNEGSKA (reference sequence). CDR3 bases: TGCAGTGCTACCACAGGGGTCGAGACCCAGTACTTC. Its protein product is CSATTGVETQYF.

This clone has at least ten counts. The final CDR3 position lacks the conserved phenylalanine or tryptophan, pointing to a likely read error. The rearrangement links TRBV24-1 to TRBJ2-7; D may be TRBD1 or TRBD2 (5 bases each). Trimming left V 2 bases short and J 2 bases short, with 12 bases between. The CDR3 contains 15 residues. CDR1 and CDR2 from the germline V gene are KGHDR and SFDVKD. The CDR3 region is CATSDSYGTAYEQYL. CDR3 coding DNA: TGTGCCACCAGTGATTCGTACGGGACGGCCTACGAGCAGTACCTC.

This clone was seen a handful of times. This CDR3 is CASSLSQGIETQYF. The CDR3 DNA follows: TGCGCCAGCAGCTTGTCACAAGGGATAGAGACCCAGTACTTC. The chain combines TRBV5-1 with TRBJ2-5; D is undetermined. Looked up from germline, CDR1 is SGHRS and CDR2 is YFSETQ. The CDR3 runs to 14 residues. V was shortened by 1 base and J by 4 bases, with 11 bases between the two germline ends.

In its sample, this clone was seen a few times. One end of the junction is discordant with germline, which a read error may explain. The chain is built from TRBV29-1 and TRBJ2-2, with unresolved D. The V gene's germline CDR1 is SQVTM and CDR2 ANQGSEA. This CDR3 has 13 residues. The CDR3 sequence is CIVVETNTGELFF. DNA for the CDR3: TGCATCGTTGTAGAAACGAACACCGGGGAGCTGTTTTTT.

This clone was seen repeatedly, ten times or more. J is TRBJ1-5 and V is TRBV30; tentative D call: TRBD1 (6 bases). Trimming took off 0 bases at V and 5 bases at J, with 14 bases between the two ends. This CDR3 is 15 amino acids long. Looked up from germline, CDR1 is GTSNPN and CDR2 is SVGIG (reference sequence). Written as DNA, the CDR3 is TGTGCCTGGAGTGTATGGGGGGCAGCGGATCAGCCCCAGCATTTT. This codes for CAWSVWGAADQPQHF.

This clone was seen at least ten times. The chain is built from TRBV30 and TRBJ1-4; D remains ambiguous. With 5 bases removed from V and 8 bases from J, the gap between germline ends came to 9 bases. Germline V lookup: CDR1 GTSNPN, CDR2 SVGIG (reference sequence). The CDR3 extends over 11 amino acids. The CDR3 sequence is CAWGSGEKLFF. CDR3 DNA: TGTGCCTGGGGGTCTGGCGAAAAACTGTTTTTT.

This clone was observed many times. A much larger clone differs by one base, so this may be a read error. The chain employs TRBV28 and TRBJ1-2; 7 bases match TRBD1. Germline V gene data show CDR1 as MDHEN and CDR2 as SYDVKM. The CDR3 contains 17 residues. The V gene end was trimmed by 3 bases and the J gene end by 0 bases; junction bases not matched to a gene: 10. This chain's CDR3 is CASSLGRGSQSNYGYTF. The CDR3 DNA reads as TGTGCCAGCAGTTTGGGCAGGGGGTCCCAGTCTAACTATGGCTACACCTTC.

Many counts were recorded for this clone. This chain uses TRBV30 with TRBJ2-3, with D hard to call. V dropped 0 bases and J dropped 5 bases, with 6 bases sitting between them. The CDR3 runs 12 residues. The germline V gene encodes CDR1 GTSNPN and CDR2 SVGIG (reference sequence). CDR3 in DNA: TGTGCCTGGAGTGTAATGCGAGATACGCAGTATTTT. It translates to CAWSVMRDTQYF. Drawing the rest from reference TRBV30 and TRBJ2-3, the complete variable domain is SQTIHQWPATLVQPVGSPLSLECTVEGTSNPNLYWYRQAAGRGLQLLFYSVGIGQISSEVPQNLSASRPQDRQFILSSKKLLLSDSGFYLCAWSVMRDTQYFGPGTRLTVL.

This clone was found many times. V and J are TRBV7-8 and TRBJ2-1, with D perhaps matching TRBD1 or TRBD2 (5 bases each). The CDR3 runs to 19 residues. V gave up 6 bases and J gave up 0 bases, with 24 bases separating them. Germline V lookup: CDR1 SGHVS, CDR2 FQNEAQ. The CDR3 bases are TGTGCCAGCAGTTCTCCCAGCAACCGGGACCCAAGCTCCTACAATGAGCAGTTCTTC. Translating it yields CASSSPSNRDPSSYNEQFF.

The CDR3 sequence is CSARDELAGGSLKGGEQFF. CDR3 bases: TGCAGTGCTAGAGATGAACTAGCGGGGGGAAGCCTAAAGGGTGGGGAGCAGTTCTTC. This sequence joins TRBV20-1 and TRBJ2-1, with TRBD2 matching 12 bases. The CDR3 totals 19 residues. CDR1 and CDR2 (germline): DFQATT, SNEGSKA (reference sequence). V was clipped by 0 bases and J by 10 bases; unmatched bases: 19.

Remarks on this clone: Possible read error: a much larger clone is one base away. This chain uses TRBV11-1 with TRBJ2-7; D is undetermined. The V end lost 3 bases, the J end lost 0 bases, and 18 bases lay between the germline ends. Germline CDR1 reads SGHAT; CDR2 reads FQDESV (reference sequence). The length of the CDR3 is 17 residues. CDR3 region: CASSLFPAETLSYEQYF. For the CDR3, the DNA is TGTGCCAGCAGCTTGTTCCCGGCAGAGACCCTCTCCTACGAGCAGTACTTC.

This clone has ten or more counts. The chain employs TRBV19 and TRBJ2-1; D remains ambiguous. Trimming removed 3 bases from V and 4 bases from J, with 19 bases in between. The CDR3 covers 17 residues. Germline V CDR1 and CDR2: LNHDA, SQIVND (reference sequence). The CDR3 nucleotides are TGTGCCAGTAGTATCGAAATAGGCAGTTCCTTTTACAATGAGCAGTTCTTC. As protein: CASSIEIGSSFYNEQFF. Using reference TRBV19 and TRBJ2-1 for the parts outside the CDR3, the full variable domain is DGGITQSPKYLFRKEGQNVTLSCEQNLNHDAMYWYRQDPGQGLRLIYYSQIVNDFQKGDIAEGYSVSREKKESFPLTVTSAQKNPTAFYLCASSIEIGSSFYNEQFFGPGTRLTVL.

This clone has just a few counts. A much larger clone is a single base away; this may be a read error. The chain recombines TRBV6-2 or TRBV6-3 with TRBJ2-7, with D uncertain. This CDR3 has 15 residues. Germline V gives CDR1 MNHEY, CDR2 SVGEGT. V lost 2 bases and J lost 9, with 20 bases in between. For the CDR3, the DNA is TGTGCCAGCAGTTACACACTGCCTCGAGGTGTGGCGCAGTACTTC. It specifies CASSYTLPRGVAQYF.